This T cell receptor (beta chain) was documented in a study of tumor-infiltrating lymphocytes in primary liver carcinoma. General study results and limits: A significantly higher top-250-clone fraction was recorded for tumors than for blood (p = 0.039). Top clones occupying all five tumor regions numbered only about 7-25%. Tumor-adjacent and tumor-blood pairs shared less of their repertoires than tumor region pairs shared.

Priming with a constant-region primer yielded TCR beta cDNA from around 0.45 ug total RNA. It was through three nested multiplex PCR rounds of slightly modified ARM-PCR that TCR beta libraries arose. Amplification in the first two PCR rounds was performed using TRBV1-TRBV30 forward primers and a C-beta reverse primer for approximately 10 cycles each. Each CDR3 protein is one row after TCRdb ran MiXCR on the multiplex PCR reads. The sample includes about 32,000 distinct CDR3 sequences, approximately 73% of them seen just once. A note on this clonotype: Its antigen is still unknown. At one boundary the junction diverges from the germline segment, which might be a read error.

Investigators took RNA and DNA out together from 20-30 mg of unsorted bulk tissue. The length of the CDR3 is 18 residues. Per germline, CDR1 MNHEY and CDR2 SVGAGI. The rearrangement uses TRBV6-5 and TRBJ2-3, with 8 bases that match TRBD2. This TCR came from a man between 40 and 49 years old with primary liver carcinoma and hepatitis B virus infection. Sequencing used liver tumor tissue from sampling region 4. Subset denoted: tumor region T4, right-lateral pole. For the CDR3, the DNA is TGTGCCAGCAATCATGGGAAACTAGCGGCAAAGGGGACTAGTACGCACTATTTT. Encoded protein: CASNHGKLAAKGTSTHYF.